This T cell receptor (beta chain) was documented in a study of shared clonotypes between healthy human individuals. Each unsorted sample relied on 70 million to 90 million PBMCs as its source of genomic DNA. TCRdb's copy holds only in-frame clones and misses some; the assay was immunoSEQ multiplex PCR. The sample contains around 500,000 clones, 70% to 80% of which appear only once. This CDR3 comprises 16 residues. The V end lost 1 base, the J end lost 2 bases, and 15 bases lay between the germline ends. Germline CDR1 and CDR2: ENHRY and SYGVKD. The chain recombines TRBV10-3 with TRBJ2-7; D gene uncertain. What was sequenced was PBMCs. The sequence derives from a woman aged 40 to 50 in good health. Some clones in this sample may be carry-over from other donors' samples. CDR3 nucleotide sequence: TGTGCCATCAGTGAGTTTGCAGCCCAGAATCCCTACGAGCAGTACTTC. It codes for CAISEFAAQNPYEQYF.